A selection of T cell receptor beta chains follows, all from one sample in a study of beta chain features in type 1 diabetes. TCRdb's copy holds only in-frame clones and misses some; the assay was immunoSEQ multiplex PCR. The sample lists 250,000 or so clones; around a quarter were seen once. Sequencing input: central memory CD4+ T cells from blood. All receptors come from a man aged 25 to 40 in good health. Each CDR3 is given with its conserved first and last residue. D genes are given only for firm matches. Not every row has a clone size; where given, it reads once, few, many or a size class.

J: TRBJ2-2; V: TRBV5-4; size: .; D: .; DNA: TGTGCCAGCAGCTTGGCGGGGATGAACACCGGGGAGCTGTTTTTT; CDR3: CASSLAGMNTGELFF
J: TRBJ2-5; V: TRBV14; size: few; D: .; DNA: TGTGCCAGCAGCCAAGGCGTGGAGACCCAGTACTTC; CDR3: CASSQGVETQYF
J: TRBJ2-5; V: TRBV7-2; size: few; D: .; DNA: TGTGCCAGCAGCTTGGGCGCGTACCAAGAGACCCAGTACTTC; CDR3: CASSLGAYQETQYF
J: TRBJ2-7; V: TRBV10-3; size: .; D: .; DNA: TGTGCCACCACCCGGACCTCCTACGAGCAGTACTTC; CDR3: CATTRTSYEQYF
J: TRBJ2-7; V: TRBV7-2; size: .; D: .; DNA: TGTGCCAGCAGCTTAGCACCCTGGCGGGGCTCCTACGAGCAGTACTTC; CDR3: CASSLAPWRGSYEQYF
J: TRBJ2-6; V: TRBV30; size: .; D: TRBD1; DNA: TGTGCCTGGACAGGGGGCAGTTCTGGGGCCAACGTCCTGACTTTC; CDR3: CAWTGGSSGANVLTF
J: TRBJ2-3; V: TRBV29-1; size: .; D: .; DNA: TGCAGCGTTGGGCAGGGACTCCTCTCAGATACGCAGTATTTT; CDR3: CSVGQGLLSDTQYF
J: TRBJ2-1; V: TRBV4-3; size: .; D: .; DNA: TGCGCCAGCAGCCAAGATCTGAGCCCAGCCCAGCAGTTCTTC; CDR3: CASSQDLSPAQQFF
J: TRBJ2-7; V: TRBV30; size: .; D: .; DNA: TGTGCCTGGAGTGTCGGACCCGATAGGAGCGAGCAGTACTTC; CDR3: CAWSVGPDRSEQYF
J: TRBJ1-1; V: TRBV29-1; size: few; D: .; DNA: TGCAGCGTTGTCATATATAACACTGAAGCTTTCTTT; CDR3: CSVVIYNTEAFF
J: TRBJ2-1; V: TRBV28; size: .; D: .; DNA: TGTGCCAGCAGTTTACCCGGACCTCGCGAGCAGTTCTTC; CDR3: CASSLPGPREQFF
J: TRBJ1-1; V: TRBV29-1; size: few; D: .; DNA: TGCAGCGTTCAAACCCCCGGAGGACGGATGAACACTGAAGCTTTCTTT; CDR3: CSVQTPGGRMNTEAFF
J: TRBJ2-5; V: TRBV6-6; size: .; D: TRBD1; DNA: TGTGCCAGCAGTTACGACAGGGGAAGCCGGGAGACCCAGTACTTC; CDR3: CASSYDRGSRETQYF
J: TRBJ1-3; V: TRBV19; size: .; D: TRBD1; DNA: TGTGCCAGCTTTGGACAGGGGAACTCTGGAAACACCATATATTTT; CDR3: CASFGQGNSGNTIYF
J: TRBJ2-5; V: TRBV4-3; size: .; D: .; DNA: TGCGCCAGCAGCCAAGAGGGACCGGACGGGACGGGGACCCGGTACTTC; CDR3: CASSQEGPDGTGTRYF
J: TRBJ2-5; V: TRBV14; size: .; D: TRBD2; DNA: TGTGCCAGCAGCTACAGGACCGGGACTAGCGGCCCTCGGGAGACCCAGTACTTC; CDR3: CASSYRTGTSGPRETQYF
J: TRBJ2-5; V: TRBV27; size: few; D: .; DNA: TGTGCCAGCAGTTTAGTACCTCGGGTGGACCAGTACTTC; CDR3: CASSLVPRVDQYF
J: TRBJ1-4; V: TRBV7-9; size: .; D: .; DNA: TGTGCCAGCCCGGCCGGGGGTAGCGAAAAACTGTTTTTT; CDR3: CASPAGGSEKLFF
J: TRBJ1-1; V: TRBV30; size: few; D: .; DNA: TGTGCCTGGAGTGTAGGGGTAAACACTGAAGCTTTCTTT; CDR3: CAWSVGVNTEAFF
J: TRBJ2-1; V: TRBV6-6; size: .; D: TRBD1; DNA: TGTGCCAGCACCGCGGACAGGGGGCTCAATGAGCAGTTCTTC; CDR3: CASTADRGLNEQFF
J: TRBJ1-1; V: TRBV7-9; size: .; D: .; DNA: TGTGCCAGCAGCTTAGCTTTAACAGGGCCCACTGAAGCTTTCTTT; CDR3: CASSLALTGPTEAFF
J: TRBJ2-3; V: TRBV29-1; size: few; D: TRBD1; DNA: TGCAGCGTTGCCCGGGACAGGGGGACAGATACGCAGTATTTT; CDR3: CSVARDRGTDTQYF
J: TRBJ2-1; V: TRBV29-1; size: .; D: .; DNA: TGCAGCGCGGGCAGGGGTAATGAGCAGTTCTTC; CDR3: CSAGRGNEQFF
J: TRBJ2-3; V: TRBV28; size: few; D: TRBD1; DNA: TGTGCCACCGGGACAGGAGGATTGGATACGCAGTATTTT; CDR3: CATGTGGLDTQYF
J: TRBJ2-5; V: TRBV7-6; size: .; D: TRBD2; DNA: TGTGCCAGCAGCCCCTCTGTGCGGGGGGGAGAGACCCAGTACTTC; CDR3: CASSPSVRGGETQYF
J: TRBJ2-7; V: TRBV27; size: .; D: .; DNA: TGTGCCAGCAGTTTATGGGGTAGCCCTCGGGAGCAGTACTTC; CDR3: CASSLWGSPREQYF
J: TRBJ1-5; V: TRBV28; size: .; D: .; DNA: TGTGCCAGCGATAGGGTTTTCCGATATCAGCCCCAGCATTTT; CDR3: CASDRVFRYQPQHF
J: TRBJ2-6; V: TRBV5-1; size: once; D: .; DNA: TGCGCCAGCAGCTTGGGCAGCTCATCTGGGGCCAACGTCCTGACTTTC; CDR3: CASSLGSSSGANVLTF
J: TRBJ2-5; V: TRBV5-1; size: .; D: TRBD1; DNA: TGCGCCAGCAGCTTGGTTGGACAGGGGCCTGAGACCCAGTACTTC; CDR3: CASSLVGQGPETQYF
J: TRBJ2-7; V: TRBV5-4; size: few; D: .; DNA: TGTGCCAGCAGCTTGGGAGTAGGGAGCTCCTACGAGCAGTACTTC; CDR3: CASSLGVGSSYEQYF
J: TRBJ1-1; V: TRBV7-8; size: .; D: .; DNA: TGTGCCAGCAGCTTAGCGCCTGGGAACACTGAAGCTTTCTTT; CDR3: CASSLAPGNTEAFF
J: TRBJ2-1; V: TRBV2; size: .; D: .; DNA: TGTGCCAGCAGTCCGGGGGCAACCGCCTACAATGAGCAGTTCTTC; CDR3: CASSPGATAYNEQFF
J: TRBJ2-7; V: TRBV9; size: once; D: TRBD1; DNA: TGTGCCAGCAGCCCCAGGGGGAAGGGAAGCTCCTACGAGCAGTACTTC; CDR3: CASSPRGKGSSYEQYF
J: TRBJ2-2; V: TRBV6-6; size: .; D: .; DNA: TGTGCCAGCAACGGGATCGCCGGGGAGCTGTTTTTT; CDR3: CASNGIAGELFF
J: TRBJ2-1; V: TRBV6-1; size: .; D: TRBD2; DNA: TGTGCCAGCAGCGAAACTAGCGGGGGGGCGGGAAATGAGCAGTTCTTC; CDR3: CASSETSGGAGNEQFF
J: TRBJ2-3; V: TRBV7-2; size: few; D: .; DNA: TGTGCCAGCAGCTTAGATGGGCGGAGCACAGATACGCAGTATTTT; CDR3: CASSLDGRSTDTQYF
J: TRBJ2-4; V: TRBV16; size: few; D: .; DNA: TGTGCCAGCAGCCACCCCGGGACGGCAGTGAGGTACTTC; CDR3: CASSHPGTAVRYF
J: TRBJ2-3; V: TRBV9; size: .; D: .; DNA: TGTGCCAGCAGCGTACAGACCACAGATACGCAGTATTTT; CDR3: CASSVQTTDTQYF
J: TRBJ1-6; V: TRBV10-3; size: .; D: TRBD1; DNA: TGTGCCATCACCCCAGGGAGGGGGCATAATTCACCCCTCCACTTT; CDR3: CAITPGRGHNSPLHF
J: TRBJ2-6; V: TRBV5-4; size: many; D: .; DNA: TGTGCCAGCAGCTTGTCGCCAGGGGTCATCTCTGGGGCCAACGTCCTGACTTTC; CDR3: CASSLSPGVISGANVLTF
J: TRBJ2-7; V: TRBV6-6; size: .; D: TRBD1; DNA: TGTGCCAGCACCTACTCAACGGGACAGGAGAATTACGAGCAGTACTTC; CDR3: CASTYSTGQENYEQYF
J: TRBJ2-3; V: TRBV5-1; size: few; D: TRBD2; DNA: TGCGCCAGCTCCCGAGACGGACTAGCCACAGATACGCAGTATTTT; CDR3: CASSRDGLATDTQYF
J: TRBJ2-5; V: TRBV2; size: few; D: .; DNA: TGTGCCAGCAGTGAGGGCAGAATGATGGAGACCCAGTACTTC; CDR3: CASSEGRMMETQYF
J: TRBJ2-3; V: TRBV4-2; size: .; D: TRBD2; DNA: TGTGCCAGCAGCCAAGATACGGCTAGCGGCGATCTCACAGATACGCAGTATTTT; CDR3: CASSQDTASGDLTDTQYF
J: TRBJ2-7; V: TRBV7-2; size: few; D: .; DNA: TGTGCCAGCAGCTTAGGCCGGGACACACCCTACGAGCAGTACTTC; CDR3: CASSLGRDTPYEQYF
J: TRBJ2-1; V: TRBV27; size: .; D: .; DNA: TGTGCCAGCAGTAAGGCGAAGGACAATGAGCAGTTCTTC; CDR3: CASSKAKDNEQFF
J: TRBJ2-5; V: TRBV4-2; size: .; D: TRBD2; DNA: TGTGCCAGCAGCCATGCTACTAGCGGGGGCGGGGAGACCCAGTACTTC; CDR3: CASSHATSGGGETQYF
J: TRBJ1-1; V: TRBV5-4; size: few; D: .; DNA: TGTGCCAGCAGCTTGTTTGATACTGAAGCTTTCTTT; CDR3: CASSLFDTEAFF